This T cell receptor beta chain came from a study of T cell responses to AZD1222 COVID-19 vaccine. This CDR3 is built from 17 residues. Between the trimmed V and J ends, which lost 0 bases and 4 bases, there was a span of 13 bases. Germline CDR1 and CDR2: SGHAT and FQDESV (reference sequence). Method: immunoSEQ multiplex PCR; TCRdb's copy keeps in-frame clones and lacks some. The sample shows some 120,000 clones, roughly 90% of them seen only once. The specimen comprised peripheral blood, sampled on day 0 of MenACWY control vaccination. The chain has TRBV11-1 and TRBJ2-6; D is undetermined. The TCR comes from an adult in good health. The CDR3 loop reads CASSLAGRRTGANVLTF. As DNA, the CDR3 is TGTGCCAGCAGCTTAGCGGGCCGCCGAACAGGGGCCAACGTCCTGACTTTC.